The 18 T cell receptor beta chains listed next were all sequenced from one sample in a study of blood T cells in healthy people across ages. For the second PCR, which ran for roughly 6 to 12 cycles, a sample-barcoded 5' primer and a J-beta primer mix were used. TCRdb re-called the 5' RACE reads with MiXCR, one entry per CDR3 protein. The data contain around 1,100,000 distinct CDR3 sequences, less than 45% of them singletons. The sequenced sample consisted of blood. These receptors were taken from a man between 18 and 35 years old in good health.

The chain is built from TRBV6-2 or TRBV6-3 and TRBJ1-5; D gene uncertain. The germline CDR1 and CDR2 sequences are MNHEY and SVGEGT. The CDR3 spans 13 residues. Trimming removed 2 bases from V and 4 bases from J, with 6 bases in between. The CDR3 sequence: CASSYLKNQPQHF. The CDR3 DNA reads TGTGCCAGCAGTTACCTAAAAAATCAGCCCCAGCATTTT.

In its sample, this clonotype was seen many times. V is TRBV9 and J is TRBJ1-2; possible D gene TRBD1, 5 bases. From germline, CDR1 is SGDLS and CDR2 YYNGEE. V was cut by 1 base and J by 2 bases, with 9 bases left in between. The CDR3 contains 14 residues. The chain's CDR3 is CASSVQGVNYGYTF. The DNA for the CDR3 is TGTGCCAGCAGCGTACAGGGTGTCAACTATGGCTACACCTTC.

The V and J genes are TRBV15 and TRBJ2-5; D gene ambiguous. Germline V gene lookup returns CDR1 LNHNV and CDR2 YYDKDF (reference sequence). The CDR3 contains 14 residues. The germline V and J ends were trimmed by 0 bases and 1 base, with 6 bases remaining between them. CDR3 sequence (DNA): TGTGCCACCAGCAGAGATTCCGGCCAAGAGACCCAGTACTTC. The encoded protein is CATSRDSGQETQYF.

Only a few counts were recorded for this clonotype. The genes are TRBV9 and TRBJ2-3; D is possibly TRBD1 (6 bases). Germline V lookup: CDR1 SGDLS, CDR2 YYNGEE. Between the trimmed V and J ends, which lost 5 bases and 0 bases, there was a span of 19 bases. The CDR3 runs 17 residues. The CDR3 protein is CASRSGPGQLSTDTQYF. The CDR3 DNA is TGTGCCAGCAGGTCCGGACCGGGACAACTTAGCACAGATACGCAGTATTTT.

This clonotype was detected a few times. The V and J genes are TRBV27 and TRBJ2-7; a possible D gene is TRBD1 (5 bases). The V gene's germline CDR1 is MNHEY and CDR2 SMNVEV (reference sequence). Trimming cost V 6 bases and J 4 bases, with 19 bases left between them. This CDR3 is built from 15 residues. The CDR3 nucleotides read TGTGCCAGCAGCCCCCGTCAGGGTGTGGTTTACGAGCAGTACTTC. Protein sequence: CASSPRQGVVYEQYF.

The chain uses TRBV2 and TRBJ2-1, with D hard to call. Germline CDR1 is SNHLY and CDR2 is FYNNEI. This CDR3 is built from 14 residues. The V gene lost 0 bases and the J gene lost 6 bases, with 9 bases spanning the gap. The CDR3 DNA is TGTGCCAGCAGTGAAGCGCGTGGGATCAATGAGCAGTTCTTC. It codes for CASSEARGINEQFF.

This chain uses TRBV7-9 with TRBJ1-2; no clear D gene. Trimming removed 5 bases at V and 6 bases at J, with 19 bases between. Germline CDR1 SEHNR, CDR2 FQNEAQ (reference sequence). The CDR3 covers 15 residues. CDR3 coding DNA: TGTGCCAGCAGCGAAACTATCCCAAGGGATGATGGCTACACCTTC. It specifies CASSETIPRDDGYTF.

V usage is TRBV7-3 and J usage is TRBJ2-1, with TRBD2 matching 7 bases. The CDR3 contains 14 residues. Looked up from germline, CDR1 is SGHTA and CDR2 is FQGTGA. Trimming removed 3 bases from V and 5 bases from J; junction bases left unmatched: 4. In DNA form, the CDR3 reads TGTGCCAGCAGCTTTGGACTAGAAAACAATGAGCAGTTCTTC. This encodes CASSFGLENNEQFF. The whole variable domain, filled in from reference TRBV7-3 and TRBJ2-1, reads GAGVSQTPSNKVTEKGKYVELRCDPISGHTALYWYRQSLGQGPEFLIYFQGTGAADDSGLPNDRFFAVRPEGSVSTLKIQRTERGDSAVYLCASSFGLENNEQFFGPGTRLTVL.

A word on this clonotype: A much larger clone differs from this one at a single base, so this may be a read error. The rearrangement links TRBV4-3 to TRBJ2-4; 7 bases match TRBD1. Germline-derived CDR1 and CDR2 are LGHNA and YSLEER. The CDR3 is 15 amino acids. The V segment lost 7 bases and the J segment 0 bases; nucleotides outside the gene matches: 6. The CDR3 region is CASIRDSLAKNIQYF. The DNA of the CDR3 is TGCGCCAGCATCCGGGACAGCTTAGCCAAAAACATTCAGTACTTC.

The chain is built from TRBV7-9 and TRBJ1-4; D gene uncertain. The CDR3 has 12 amino acids. Germline V CDR1 and CDR2: SEHNR, FQNEAQ (reference sequence). Trimming took 5 bases from V and 14 from J, leaving 15 bases between them. In DNA, the CDR3 is TGTGCCAGCAGCCCTCGGGAAGGGTTTCTGTTTTTT. Amino acids: CASSPREGFLFF.

The rearrangement links TRBV29-1 to TRBJ1-4; D remains unclear. This CDR3 comprises 12 residues. CDR1 and CDR2 (germline): SQVTM, ANQGSEA. Trimming shortened V by 4 bases and J by 3 bases, and 6 bases separated the two germline ends. CDR3 sequence: CSVGQSNEKLFF. CDR3 nucleotides: TGCAGCGTTGGGCAGTCTAATGAAAAACTGTTTTTT.

The rearrangement joins TRBV24-1 to TRBJ2-3, with D perhaps being TRBD1 or TRBD2 (5 bases each). This CDR3 is 14 amino acids long. V lost 4 bases and J 4 bases, leaving 11 bases between the germline ends. Germline values: CDR1 KGHDR, CDR2 SFDVKD. CDR3 DNA sequence: TGTGCCACCAGTGACGCCGGGACGTCAGATACGCAGTATTTT. Protein sequence: CATSDAGTSDTQYF.

This clonotype was observed a handful of times. The rearrangement links TRBV6-5 to TRBJ2-3; the match to TRBD2 covers 10 bases. CDR1 MNHEY and CDR2 SVGAGI come from the germline V gene. CDR3 length equals 17 residues. J was trimmed by 4 bases and V by 5 bases; bases with no gene match: 12. CDR3: CASSNLRLAGPADTQYF. The DNA for the CDR3 is TGTGCCAGCAGTAACCTCCGACTAGCGGGTCCGGCAGATACGCAGTATTTT.

This clonotype has more than one count but fewer than ten. J is TRBJ2-6 and V is TRBV24-1; D unclear. Trimming removed 9 bases at V and 1 base at J, with 9 bases between. The CDR3 length is 14 residues. CDR1 and CDR2 (germline): KGHDR, SFDVKD. In nucleotides, the CDR3 is TGTGCCACCTCTAAGAGTTCTGGGGCCAACGTCCTGACTTTC. Its protein is CATSKSSGANVLTF.

This chain uses TRBV28 with TRBJ1-4; 7 nucleotides agree with TRBD1. Trimming cost V 6 bases and J 8 bases; bases outside gene matches: 9. The CDR3 extends over 14 amino acids. CDR1 is MDHEN, CDR2 SYDVKM, per germline. The CDR3 DNA follows: TGTGCCAGCAGCCGGCCGGGACAGACGGAAAAACTGTTTTTT. Translation: CASSRPGQTEKLFF.

The table lists this clonotype with a few counts. CDR3 coding DNA: TGTGCCATACAGGGGTCCACTGAAGCTTTCTTT. This encodes CAIQGSTEAFF. V and J are TRBV2 and TRBJ1-1, with TRBD1 matching over 7 bases. V gave up 10 bases and J gave up 4 bases; unmatched junction bases: 3. CDR1 and CDR2 (germline): SNHLY, FYNNEI. The CDR3 loop spans 11 amino acids.

V is TRBV6-2 or TRBV6-3 and J is TRBJ1-2; D is ambiguous. The ends were cut back, 5 bases at V and 6 bases at J, with 13 bases in the middle. The length of the CDR3 is 13 residues. CDR1 is MNHEY and CDR2 is SVGEGT in the germline V gene. This chain's CDR3 is CASSTQTRDGYTF. The CDR3 DNA reads TGTGCCAGCAGTACCCAAACGCGGGATGGCTACACCTTC.

This clonotype came up once. The V and J genes are TRBV30 and TRBJ2-7, with D perhaps given as TRBD1 or TRBD2 (6 bases each). The last part of the DNA fits TRBJ2-5 better; the J call may be wrong. The CDR3 contains 12 residues. CDR1 is GTSNPN, CDR2 SVGIG, per germline (reference sequence). The CDR3: CAWSQGGGTQYF. Written as DNA, the CDR3 is TGTGCCTGGAGTCAAGGGGGAGGGACCCAGTACTTC.